This paragraph covers one TCR beta chain sequence. There are a few counts of this clone. The clone's antigen remains unknown. No base qualities exist here, and no much larger clone lies one base off it. For TCR Vbeta sequencing, memory CD4+ T cells were sorted ex vivo from the peripheral blood of narcolepsy patients and healthy controls. Library prep was done by the immunoSEQ multiplex PCR assay. The source is immuneACCESS, and TCRdb retained only in-frame sequences with V and J called. Part of the clones is not carried over; for the studies checked, unresolved V genes explain less than half of this, and the remainder is unexplained. The sample table holds under 30,000 clones, of which roughly four fifths were seen once. The biggest ten clones account for about 0.9% of the sample. This sample was taken from a study of T cells in narcolepsy (dated by TCRdb to the late 2010s). Looking at the study overall: Healthy control donors were enrolled in the study alongside patients who had narcolepsy type 1 or type 2 (NT1, NT2). The study used TCR Vbeta sequencing to track clonotypes in blood and CSF while looking for autoreactive T cells in narcolepsy patients that target self-antigens of hypocretin neurons (hypocretin, TRIB2).

V loses 3 bases at its end and J loses 3 bases; junction bases beyond the gene matches: 10. CDR1 and CDR2 are read off the germline V gene as MGHRA and YSYEKL. The CDR3 has 16 amino acids, counting the end cysteine and phenylalanine. Of all the DNA, just the CDR3 is kept, 48 bases in frame from base 1. Points the paper makes about the study in general: In plots comparing CSF and blood CD4+ T cell clonotypes from the same patient, HCRT-specific and TRIB2-specific autoreactive clonotypes were highlighted. Autoreactive clonotypes were reported to be detected serially in the blood of the same patients and of different patients, but not in the blood of healthy controls. Certain blood memory CD4+ repertoires from patients and controls had no sequences that matched autoreactive T cell clones. Numbers of sequenced blood memory CD4+ clonotypes were comparable, averaging about 39,000 in patients and some 33,000 in controls.

Sequences were obtained from CD45RA- memory CD4+ T cells from PBMCs. Taken with the paper, the label for cell subset or site translates to: memory T cells sorted ex vivo from peripheral blood. Here the chain combines TRBV4-1 and TRBJ2-5, with 7 bases in between that match TRBD1. This clonotype originated in a human donor with narcolepsy. The CDR3 region: CASSHPPRGFEETQYF. The DNA reads as follows: TGCGCCAGCAGCCACCCCCCCAGGGGGTTCGAAGAGACCCAGTACTTC.